This T cell receptor (beta chain) is drawn from a study of shared clonotypes between healthy human individuals. The assay used deep level. The assay was immunoSEQ multiplex PCR, and TCRdb's table has in-frame clones only and misses some. The sample lists around 1.9 million clones; around 93% were seen once. In the case of this clone: Antigen specificity is unknown.

Naive CD8 cells, CD45RO-negative and positively selected for CCR7, excluded terminally differentiated effector memory CD45RA+ cells. CDR3 length: 18 residues. V lost 3 bases and J 9 bases, leaving 28 bases between the germline ends. Germline V CDR1 and CDR2: SGHAT, FQDESV (reference sequence). Findings of the study overall: Few donors limited the genetic and exposure-history diversity represented.

The sample was naive CD8+ T cells from PBMCs. This sequence joins TRBV11-1 and TRBJ2-3; D gene unclear. The TCR comes from a man aged 18-30 years in good health. Some clones in this sample may be carry-over from other donors' samples. CDR3 sequence reads: CASSFTTNPSKGIGTQYF. CDR3 nucleotide sequence: TGTGCCAGCAGCTTCACAACCAATCCTTCTAAAGGGATAGGGACGCAGTATTTT. The full variable domain, in which reference TRBV11-1 and TRBJ2-3 provide the parts outside the CDR3, is EAEVAQSPRYKITEKSQAVAFWCDPISGHATLYWYRQILGQGPELLVQFQDESVVDDSQLPKDRFSAERLKGVDSTLKIQPAELGDSAMYLCASSFTTNPSKGIGTQYFGPGTRLTVL.